Shown below are 8 T cell receptor beta chains from a single sample sequenced in a study of blood T cell repertoires in COVID-19. Libraries were prepared by immunoSEQ multiplex PCR; TCRdb keeps only in-frame clonotypes and omits some of them. The sample has 200,000 to 250,000 clones, approximately 83% seen once. The specimen was peripheral blood. The receptors were gathered from a woman under 40 with COVID-19, enrolled during active disease.

CDR3 loop: CAPPISDSYEQYF. The CDR3 DNA is TGCGCCCCCCCGATCTCAGACTCCTACGAGCAGTACTTC. This chain links TRBV10-1 with TRBJ2-7, with D uncertain. Trimming stripped 11 bases from V and 0 bases from J, with 14 bases between. The length of the CDR3 is 13 residues. Germline V gene data show CDR1 as WNHNN and CDR2 as SYGVQD (reference sequence).

This chain joins TRBV7-3 and TRBJ2-2, with a tentative D call TRBD2 (6 bases). Germline lookup yields CDR1 SGHTA and CDR2 FQGTGA. V shed 3 bases and J shed 0 bases, with 14 bases lying between them. The CDR3 totals 17 residues. The CDR3 nucleotides are TGTGCCAGCAGCTTCACGAGACTAGAAGCGAACACCGGGGAGCTGTTTTTT. It translates to CASSFTRLEANTGELFF.

The chain links TRBV19 to TRBJ2-3; 9 bases fit TRBD1. The ends lost 5 bases at V and 14 bases at J; junction bases unmatched: 14. Germline V gene data show CDR1 as LNHDA and CDR2 as SQIVND (reference sequence). The CDR3 runs to 14 residues. The CDR3 DNA reads TGTGCCAGTAGTGCCTCCCAAGGGACAGGGCTGGGGTATTTT. This sequence encodes CASSASQGTGLGYF.

This clone was counted a single time. This chain connects TRBV28 to TRBJ1-2; D might be TRBD1 (5 bases). Germline values: CDR1 MDHEN, CDR2 SYDVKM. V shed 7 bases and J shed 6 bases, with 12 bases lying between them. There are 12 residues in the CDR3. CDR3 sequence: CASTMGGHGYTF. The CDR3 DNA is TGTGCCAGCACCATGGGGGGTCATGGCTACACCTTC.

The gene calls are TRBV10-3 and TRBJ2-3; 8 bases map to TRBD2. The V gene end was trimmed by 6 bases and the J gene end by 4 bases; junction bases not matched to a gene: 9. CDR3 size: 15 residues. Germline values: CDR1 ENHRY, CDR2 SYGVKD. The CDR3 DNA reads TGTGCCATCAGGGACGGGACTAGGGGTTCAGATACGCAGTATTTT. Translating it yields CAIRDGTRGSDTQYF.

In this sample, this clone is medium-sized. The chain employs TRBV4-3 and TRBJ1-6; maybe TRBD1 (5 bases). V lost 0 bases, J lost 9 bases, and 18 bases lay in between. The V gene's germline CDR1 is LGHNA and CDR2 YSLEER. The CDR3 loop spans 17 amino acids. DNA of the CDR3: TGCGCCAGCAGCCAAGATGGGGCGGGACCGGGCATTTCACCCCTCCACTTT. It is translated as CASSQDGAGPGISPLHF.

The chain carries TRBV11-2 and TRBJ2-1; D not certain. The CDR3 runs 13 residues. V lost 1 base, J lost 3 bases, and 4 bases lay in between. Germline V gene lookup returns CDR1 SGHAT and CDR2 FQNNGV. The CDR3 here is CASSLGLYNEQFF. CDR3 in DNA: TGTGCCAGCAGCTTAGGACTCTACAATGAGCAGTTCTTC.

The chain recombines TRBV5-4 with TRBJ2-1, with 16 bases matching TRBD2. Germline CDR1 SGHNT, CDR2 YYREEE (reference sequence). The ends lost 4 bases at V and 3 bases at J; junction bases unmatched: 7. The CDR3 has 18 residues. In DNA form, the CDR3 reads TGTGCCAGCAGCGGAGGGACTAGCGGGAGGGTGAGCTACAATGAGCAGTTCTTC. This codes for CASSGGTSGRVSYNEQFF.